This TCR beta chain was identified in a study of shared clonotypes between healthy human individuals. This clone was detected a few times. Sequencing was performed with immunoSEQ multiplex PCR; in TCRdb, only in-frame clones are kept and a portion is missing. The sample holds about 330,000 clones; over 75% are singletons and the top ten take around 15%. CDR3 length equals 11 residues. Trimming cost V 6 bases and J 4 bases, with 4 bases left between them. CDR1 is MGHRA and CDR2 is YSYEKL in the germline V gene. The TCR comes from a man aged 18 to 30 in good health. The V call is TRBV4-1, the J call TRBJ1-3, with D unresolved. The sample was memory CD8+ T cells sorted from blood. Stated subset: CD45RO+ cells pooled with CCR7-negative TemRA cells. The CDR3 nucleotides are TGCGCCAGCAGTATGGGAAACACCATATATTTT. This sequence encodes CASSMGNTIYF.